These T cell receptor beta chains were read from a single sample in a study of T-cell memory formation after mild COVID-19. Each CDR3 protein is one row after TCRdb ran MiXCR on the 5' RACE reads. The sample has tens of thousands of distinct CDR3 sequences, approximately 30% seen once. The specimen sequenced was PBMCs or a T cell subset sorted from them (not recorded which). Every receptor here comes from a man aged 18 to 29 who had mild COVID-19 (a few samples of this study predate the infection). Cell type and time point are not known. CDR3s include the opening cysteine and the closing phenylalanine or tryptophan. D genes are given only for firm matches. Where a row states a size, it is once, few, many or the class of an expanded clone; other rows omit it.

J,D,V,size,CDR3,DNA
TRBJ2-5,NA,TRBV7-6,NA,CASSLVGGSQETQYF,TGTGCCAGCAGCTTAGTTGGTGGGTCCCAAGAGACCCAGTACTTC
TRBJ2-5,TRBD2,TRBV5-1,NA,CASSRGLAGPAEETQYF,TGCGCCAGCAGCAGGGGACTAGCGGGCCCTGCCGAAGAGACCCAGTACTTC
TRBJ1-1,NA,TRBV4-2,NA,CASSSLGASTEAFF,TGTGCCAGCAGCTCCTTGGGGGCCAGCACTGAAGCTTTCTTT
TRBJ2-5,NA,TRBV4-2,NA,CASSRGRDYQETQYF,TGTGCCAGCAGCCGAGGAAGGGACTACCAAGAGACCCAGTACTTC
TRBJ2-1,NA,TRBV27,NA,CASSWDFHEQFF,TGTGCCAGCAGCTGGGACTTTCATGAGCAGTTCTTC
TRBJ1-1,NA,TRBV2,NA,CASSEDGRIVSMTEAFF,TGTGCCAGCAGTGAAGATGGGAGGATCGTAAGTATGACTGAAGCTTTCTTT
TRBJ2-2,NA,TRBV5-5,NA,CASSSTSRGLYTGELFF,TGTGCCAGCAGCTCCACCAGCAGGGGTTTGTACACCGGGGAGCTGTTTTTT
TRBJ2-7,NA,TRBV5-1,few,CASSSGLNPYEQYF,TGCGCCAGCAGCAGTGGACTCAATCCCTACGAGCAGTACTTC
TRBJ2-7,TRBD1,TRBV5-1,few,CASSYGTAYEQYF,TGCGCCAGCAGCTACGGGACAGCCTACGAGCAGTACTTC
TRBJ2-1,TRBD1,TRBV7-6,NA,CASSARDRPRNEQFF,TGTGCCAGCAGCGCAAGGGACAGGCCCCGAAATGAGCAGTTCTTC
TRBJ2-4,NA,TRBV20-1,few,CSAAAGIAKNIQYF,TGCAGTGCTGCCGCGGGAATTGCCAAAAACATTCAGTACTTC
TRBJ1-4,TRBD1,TRBV28,NA,CASSLLGQGSFGEKLFF,TGTGCCAGCAGTTTACTGGGACAGGGGTCATTCGGCGAAAAACTGTTTTTT
TRBJ2-3,NA,TRBV7-9,few,CASSFWSSTQYF,TGTGCCAGCAGCTTCTGGAGTTCTACGCAGTATTTT
TRBJ2-1,NA,TRBV20-1,many,CSANSQGAHNEQFF,TGCAGTGCCAACTCTCAAGGGGCGCACAATGAGCAGTTCTTC
TRBJ2-3,TRBD2,TRBV7-3,few,CASSLYGGARRSTDTQYF,TGTGCCAGCAGCTTATACGGGGGGGCTCGAAGGTCCACAGATACGCAGTATTTT
TRBJ2-3,NA,TRBV11-3,NA,CASSSDVGDTQYF,TGTGCCAGCAGCTCCGACGTAGGGGATACGCAGTATTTT
TRBJ2-1,NA,TRBV30,NA,CAWSVLVTEQFF,TGTGCCTGGAGTGTTCTAGTTACTGAGCAGTTCTTC
TRBJ2-3,NA,TRBV9,NA,CASSVRHTVADTQYF,TGTGCCAGCAGCGTACGGCACACCGTGGCAGATACGCAGTATTTT
TRBJ2-5,TRBD2,TRBV12-3/TRBV12-4,NA,CASSPPRGGGPETQYF,TGTGCCAGCAGTCCGCCGAGGGGCGGGGGTCCGGAGACCCAGTACTTC
TRBJ1-2,TRBD1,TRBV6-1,once,CASSWDRVKGVF,TGTGCCAGCAGTTGGGACAGGGTGAAGGGCGTCTTC